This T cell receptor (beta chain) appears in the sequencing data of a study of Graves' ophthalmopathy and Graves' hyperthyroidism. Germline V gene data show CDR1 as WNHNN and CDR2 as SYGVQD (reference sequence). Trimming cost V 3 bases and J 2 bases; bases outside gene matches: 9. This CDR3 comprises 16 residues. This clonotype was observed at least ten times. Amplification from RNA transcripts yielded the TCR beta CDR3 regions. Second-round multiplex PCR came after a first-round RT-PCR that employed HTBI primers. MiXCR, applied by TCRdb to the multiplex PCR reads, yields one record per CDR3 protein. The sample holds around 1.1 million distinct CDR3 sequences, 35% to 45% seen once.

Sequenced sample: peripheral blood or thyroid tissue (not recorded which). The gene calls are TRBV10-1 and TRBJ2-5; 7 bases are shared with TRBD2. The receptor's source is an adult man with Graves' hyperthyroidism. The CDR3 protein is CASSEIGSGGQETQYF. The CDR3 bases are TGCGCCAGCAGTGAAATTGGTTCGGGGGGACAAGAGACCCAGTACTTC.